Following are 22 T cell receptor beta chains from one sample sequenced in a study of CD8+CD57+ T cells in acquired aplastic anemia. Researchers used genomic DNA as the template to profile TCR beta VDJ and CDR3. TCRdb redid the calling of the reads with MiXCR, one entry per CDR3 protein. The table includes a few hundred thousand distinct CDR3 sequences, 34% detected once. Sample: sorted CD4+, CD8+, or CD8+CD57+ T cells (not recorded which) from PBMCs. Receptor source: a human donor in good health, serving as a control.

In its sample, this clonotype was seen many times. CDR3 protein: CASSVVPTSGEQFF. The CDR3 bases are TGTGCCAGCAGCGTAGTCCCCACTAGCGGCGAGCAGTTCTTC. V usage is TRBV9 and J usage is TRBJ2-1; 8 bases map to TRBD2. Losses at the gene ends were 0 bases for V and 10 bases for J; bases not matched to a gene: 6. The germline V gene has CDR1 SGDLS and CDR2 YYNGEE. CDR3 length equals 14 residues. The entire variable domain, with the rest obtained from reference TRBV9 and TRBJ2-1, is as follows: DSGVTQTPKHLITATGQRVTLRCSPRSGDLSVYWYQQSLDQGLQFLIQYYNGEERAKGNILERFSAQQFPDLHSELNLSSLELGDSALYFCASSVVPTSGEQFFGPGTRLTVL.

The chain joins TRBV27 to TRBJ2-7, with 14 positions matching TRBD2. This CDR3 has 14 residues. The V gene's germline CDR1 is MNHEY and CDR2 SMNVEV (reference sequence). With V trimmed by 8 bases and J by 5 bases, 5 bases remained unmatched. CDR3 DNA: TGTGCCAGCGGTAGACTAGCGGGGGGGCACGAGCAGTACTTC. It specifies CASGRLAGGHEQYF.

Ten or more counts support this clonotype. The chain combines TRBV2 with TRBJ2-1; D gene ambiguous. This CDR3 has 13 residues. The germline V gene has CDR1 SNHLY and CDR2 FYNNEI. With 6 bases removed from V and 6 bases from J, the gap between germline ends came to 12 bases. CDR3 bases: TGTGCCAGCAGGGGCCTCAACGTCAATGAGCAGTTCTTC. This gives the protein CASRGLNVNEQFF. Full variable domain (outside the CDR3, taken from reference TRBV2 and TRBJ2-1): EPEVTQTPSHQVTQMGQEVILRCVPISNHLYFYWYRQILGQKVEFLVSFYNNEISEKSEIFDDQFSVERPDGSNFTLKIRSTKLEDSAMYFCASRGLNVNEQFFGPGTRLTVL.

The chain joins TRBV19 to TRBJ1-5; 8 bases match TRBD1. The junction had 4 bases not matched to a gene; V was cut back by 7 bases and J by 5 bases. This CDR3 comprises 13 residues. Germline V CDR1 and CDR2: LNHDA, SQIVND (reference sequence). CDR3 DNA: TGTGCCAGTAACCCGGACAGGGATCAGCCCCAGCATTTT. It specifies CASNPDRDQPQHF.

This clonotype occurred many times. The chain uses TRBV20-1 and TRBJ2-3; 7 nucleotides line up with TRBD1. The CDR3 loop spans 13 amino acids. V lost 0 bases and J lost 6; bases outside the gene matches: 3. Germline assignment: CDR1 DFQATT and CDR2 SNEGSKA (reference sequence). The CDR3 sequence is CSARERGQDTQYF. The CDR3 DNA sequence: TGCAGTGCTAGAGAAAGGGGGCAGGATACGCAGTATTTT.

The chain has TRBV25-1 and TRBJ1-2; D possibly corresponds to TRBD1 (5 bases). This CDR3 has 11 residues. The germline V gene encodes CDR1 MGHDK and CDR2 SYGVNS. DNA for the CDR3: TGTGCTAGAGATGCGGGGGTGGGCTACACCTTC. Residues: CARDAGVGYTF.

This clonotype is a singleton in its sample. The V and J genes are TRBV24-1 and TRBJ2-3; 8 bases agree with TRBD2. CDR1 and CDR2 (germline): KGHDR, SFDVKD. This CDR3 has 15 amino acids. V lost 5 bases to trimming and J lost 3 bases; unmatched junction nucleotides: 6. Written as DNA, the CDR3 is TGTGCCACCAGTGGGAACAGCGGGAGTACAGATACGCAGTATTTT. This translates into CATSGNSGSTDTQYF.

The chain uses TRBV2 and TRBJ2-7, with 10 bases lining up with TRBD2. There are 15 residues in the CDR3. In germline, CDR1 is SNHLY, CDR2 FYNNEI. Trimming removed 2 bases from V and 4 bases from J; junction bases left unmatched: 5. The CDR3 sequence: CASSELAGDFYEQYF. The CDR3 region has the DNA TGTGCCAGCAGTGAACTAGCGGGGGATTTTTACGAGCAGTACTTC.

This clonotype was observed many times. V and J are TRBV5-1 and TRBJ1-1, with D uncertain. V shed 4 bases and J shed 0 bases, with 4 bases lying between them. The CDR3 consists of 12 residues. Germline lookup yields CDR1 SGHRS and CDR2 YFSETQ. The CDR3 spells CASSAVNTEAFF. Written as DNA, the CDR3 is TGCGCCAGCAGCGCGGTGAACACTGAAGCTTTCTTT.

V is TRBV3-1 and J is TRBJ2-5; 11 bases are a match to TRBD2. Looked up from germline, CDR1 is LGHDT and CDR2 is YNNKEL (reference sequence). V shed 4 bases and J 1 base; nucleotides not matched to a gene: 14. The CDR3 is made up of 19 amino acids. CDR3 sequence (DNA): TGTGCCAGCAGCCCTCGAATGGTCGGGCTAGCGGGGGGCCAAGAGACCCAGTACTTC. As protein: CASSPRMVGLAGGQETQYF.

This clonotype has at least ten counts. The chain recombines TRBV29-1 with TRBJ2-2; D is perhaps TRBD2 (5 bases). Germline CDR1 is SQVTM and CDR2 is ANQGSEA. Trimming took off 6 bases at V and 6 bases at J, with 14 bases between the two ends. CDR3 length equals 13 residues. In nucleotides, the CDR3 is TGCAGCGTCGGGGTCGTTGGCGCCGGGGAGCTGTTTTTT. Protein: CSVGVVGAGELFF.

This clonotype has at least ten counts. The chain couples TRBV9 to TRBJ2-1; the match to TRBD1 covers 9 bases. Germline CDR1 is SGDLS and CDR2 is YYNGEE. V dropped 0 bases and J dropped 6; count of bases not matched to a gene: 4. The CDR3 consists of 15 residues. Here the CDR3 DNA reads TGTGCCAGCAGCGTAGTACAGGGGGCGTCCAATGAGCAGTTCTTC. Translating gives CASSVVQGASNEQFF.

Concerning this clonotype: Given a much more abundant clone one base away, this may be a read error. The conserved final phenylalanine or tryptophan is absent from the CDR3, which likely points to a read error. The rearrangement joins TRBV7-9 to TRBJ1-1; D gene ambiguous. The V gene's germline CDR1 is SEHNR and CDR2 FQNEAQ (reference sequence). V was clipped by 5 bases and J by 2 bases, with 15 bases between them. The CDR3 contains 15 residues. CDR3 sequence reads: CASSGRRGKNTEAFL. Here the CDR3 DNA reads TGTGCCAGCAGCGGTCGACGAGGAAAAAACACTGAAGCTTTCCTT.

The genes are TRBV6-1 and TRBJ1-3, with a possible D match to TRBD1 (6 bases). V was pared by 6 bases and J by 0 bases, with 12 bases between. CDR1 and CDR2 (germline): MNHNS, SASEGT. The CDR3 loop spans 15 amino acids. DNA for the CDR3: TGTGCCAGCAGGCTGGACAGATCCTCTGGAAACACCATATATTTT. Translating it yields CASRLDRSSGNTIYF.

This clonotype was detected ten times or more. This chain joins TRBV2 and TRBJ2-2, with a possible D match to TRBD2 (6 bases). V was trimmed by 7 bases and J by 5 bases, leaving 14 bases between them. Germline CDR1 and CDR2: SNHLY and FYNNEI. The CDR3 covers 14 residues. CDR3 DNA: TGTGCCAGCAATAGCGGATCTGGGACCGGGGAGCTGTTTTTT. It codes for CASNSGSGTGELFF.

In its sample, this clonotype was seen a few times. The J gene is TRBJ2-5, the V gene TRBV2, with D maybe TRBD2 (6 bases). Trimming stripped 8 bases from V and 5 bases from J, with 18 bases between. CDR1 SNHLY and CDR2 FYNNEI come from the germline V gene. The CDR3 sequence is 14 residues long. The CDR3 DNA reads as TGTGCCAGCTCACCAGTGGGAGCGGGCGAGACCCAGTACTTC. This codes for CASSPVGAGETQYF.

This clonotype came up a few times. One end of the junction does not line up with germline, which may come from a read error. The genes are TRBV10-3 and TRBJ1-5; a weak D match, TRBD1 (5 bases). Germline V CDR1 and CDR2: ENHRY, SYGVKD. The length of the CDR3 is 15 residues. The CDR3 loop reads CASSYARGGIQPQHF. The CDR3 region has the DNA TGTGCCAGCAGTTACGCGCGGGGGGGGATTCAGCCCCAGCATTTT.

The chain's CDR3 is CSASGQGGYGYTF. The CDR3 coding sequence is TGCAGTGCTAGCGGACAGGGAGGATATGGCTACACCTTC. This chain connects TRBV20-1 to TRBJ1-2, with TRBD1 matching over 8 bases. This CDR3 spans 13 amino acids. The germline CDR1 and CDR2 sequences are DFQATT and SNEGSKA (reference sequence). The V segment lost 3 bases and the J segment 5 bases; nucleotides outside the gene matches: 5.

The genes are TRBV19 and TRBJ2-7, with 8 nucleotides matching TRBD2. Trimming took 0 bases from V and 6 from J; bases not matched to a gene: 7. CDR1 LNHDA and CDR2 SQIVND come from the germline V gene (reference sequence). The CDR3 has 15 residues. CDR3 bases: TGTGCCAGTAGTATAGAAGCGGGGGCTTACGGCGAGCAGTACTTC. Amino acids: CASSIEAGAYGEQYF.

This clonotype was seen many times. V is TRBV12-3 or TRBV12-4 and J is TRBJ1-2; 10 nucleotides agree with TRBD1. The CDR3 contains 15 residues. Unmatched junction bases numbered 11, after V lost 6 bases and J lost 7 bases. The CDR3 DNA reads as TGTGCCAGCAGCCCTCCGGGACAGGGGCGCAGTGGCTACACCTTC. Protein sequence: CASSPPGQGRSGYTF.

The chain is built from TRBV30 and TRBJ1-5, with a weak D call TRBD1 (5 bases). The CDR3 is 13 amino acids. Germline V gene lookup returns CDR1 GTSNPN and CDR2 SVGIG (reference sequence). V was trimmed by 4 bases and J by 7 bases, leaving 14 bases between them. The CDR3 DNA reads TGTGCCTGGACCCGGGACCTTGGGCAGCCCCAGCATTTT. Protein product: CAWTRDLGQPQHF.

The V and J genes are TRBV18 and TRBJ2-5; the D gene is possibly TRBD1 (6 bases). The CDR3 consists of 13 residues. V was clipped by 6 bases and J by 5 bases, with 13 bases between them. Germline V CDR1 and CDR2: KGHSH, LQKENI. As DNA, the CDR3 is TGTGCCAGCTCCAAGGCAGGGGCTGAGACCCAGTACTTC. Amino acids: CASSKAGAETQYF.